This TCR beta chain was profiled in a study of beta chain features in type 1 diabetes. General study findings and limits: All four CD4+ subsets of Type 1 diabetes patients contained TCRB CDR3s that were moderately but significantly shorter.

As every portion of the isolated RNA was reverse transcribed, the sequencing read expressed TCRB transcripts. Repertoires were generated with immunoSEQ multiplex PCR, while TCRdb's copy carries only in-frame clones and drops some. This sample yields 250,000 to 350,000 clones, of which 13% to 15% are seen a single time; 0.015% to 0.02% belongs to the top ten. This clone was detected a few times. Its target is unknown. The CDR3 covers 16 residues. The V gene's germline CDR1 is MNHEY and CDR2 SVGAGI. The J segment lost 3 bases and the V segment lost 2 bases, leaving 3 bases of the junction unmatched. V gene TRBV6-5 combines with J gene TRBJ2-7; 14 nucleotides align to TRBD2. Sequencing used naive CD4+ T cells from blood. The TCR comes from a man aged 30 to 45 with type 1 diabetes. CDR3 in amino acids: CASSYQGLAGVYEQYF. The CDR3 nucleotides are TGTGCCAGCAGTTACCAGGGACTAGCGGGAGTCTACGAGCAGTACTTC.